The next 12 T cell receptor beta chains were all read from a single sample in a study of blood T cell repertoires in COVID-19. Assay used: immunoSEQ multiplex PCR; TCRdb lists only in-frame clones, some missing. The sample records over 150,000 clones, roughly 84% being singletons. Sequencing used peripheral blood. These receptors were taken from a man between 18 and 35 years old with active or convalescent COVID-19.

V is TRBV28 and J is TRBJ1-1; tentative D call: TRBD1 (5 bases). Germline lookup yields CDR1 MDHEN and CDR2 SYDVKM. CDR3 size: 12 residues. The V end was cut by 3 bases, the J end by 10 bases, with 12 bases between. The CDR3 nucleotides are TGTGCCAGCAGTTTGAAGGGGTTGGGAGCTTTCTTT. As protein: CASSLKGLGAFF.

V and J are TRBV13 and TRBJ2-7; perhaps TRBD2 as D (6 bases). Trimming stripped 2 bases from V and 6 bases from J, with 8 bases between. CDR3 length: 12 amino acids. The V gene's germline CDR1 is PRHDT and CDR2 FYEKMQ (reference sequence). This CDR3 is CASSLLRGEQYF. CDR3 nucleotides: TGTGCCAGCAGCTTATTGCGGGGCGAGCAGTACTTC.

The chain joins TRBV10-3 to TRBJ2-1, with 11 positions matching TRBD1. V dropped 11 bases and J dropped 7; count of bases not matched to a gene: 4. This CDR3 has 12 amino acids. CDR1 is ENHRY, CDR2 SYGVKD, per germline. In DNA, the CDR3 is TGTGCCGGGGGACAGGGGGGAAATGAGCAGTTCTTC. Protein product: CAGGQGGNEQFF.

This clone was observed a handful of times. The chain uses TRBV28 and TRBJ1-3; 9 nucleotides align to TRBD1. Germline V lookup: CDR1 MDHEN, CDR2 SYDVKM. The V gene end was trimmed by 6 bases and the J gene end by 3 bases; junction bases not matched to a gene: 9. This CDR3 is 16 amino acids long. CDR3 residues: CASSPIQGADGNTIYF. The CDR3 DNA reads TGTGCCAGCAGCCCCATACAGGGGGCAGATGGAAACACCATATATTTT. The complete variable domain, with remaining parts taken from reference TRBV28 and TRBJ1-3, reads DVKVTQSSRYLVKRTGEKVFLECVQDMDHENMFWYRQDPGLGLRLIYFSYDVKMKEKGDIPEGYSVSREKKERFSLILESASTNQTSMYLCASSPIQGADGNTIYFGEGSWLTVV.

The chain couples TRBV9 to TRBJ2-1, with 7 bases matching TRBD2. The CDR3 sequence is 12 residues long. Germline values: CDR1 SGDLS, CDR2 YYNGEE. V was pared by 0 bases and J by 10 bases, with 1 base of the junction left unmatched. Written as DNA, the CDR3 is TGTGCCAGCAGCGTAGAACTAGCGGAGCAGTTCTTC. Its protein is CASSVELAEQFF.

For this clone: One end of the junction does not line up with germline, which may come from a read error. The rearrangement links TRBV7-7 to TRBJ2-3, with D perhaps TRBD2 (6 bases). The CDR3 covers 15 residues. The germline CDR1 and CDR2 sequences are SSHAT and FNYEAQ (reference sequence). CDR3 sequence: CASSLVYGSRDTQYF. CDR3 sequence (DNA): TGTGCTAGCAGCTTAGTTTACGGGAGTCGGGATACGCAGTATTTT.

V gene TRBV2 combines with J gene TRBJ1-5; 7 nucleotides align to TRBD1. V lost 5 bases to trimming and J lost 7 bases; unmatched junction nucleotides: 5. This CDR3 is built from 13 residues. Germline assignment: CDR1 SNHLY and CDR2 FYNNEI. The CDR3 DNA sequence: TGTGCCAGCAGTCTACAGGGGACCCAGCCCCAGCATTTT. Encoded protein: CASSLQGTQPQHF.

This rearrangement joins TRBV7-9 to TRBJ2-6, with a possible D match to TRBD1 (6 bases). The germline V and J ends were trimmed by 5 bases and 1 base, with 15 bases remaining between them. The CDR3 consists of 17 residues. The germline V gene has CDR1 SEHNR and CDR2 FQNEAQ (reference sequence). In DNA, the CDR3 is TGTGCCAGCAGCCCCGGGACCAGGGGATCTGGGGCCAACGTCCTGACTTTC. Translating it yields CASSPGTRGSGANVLTF.

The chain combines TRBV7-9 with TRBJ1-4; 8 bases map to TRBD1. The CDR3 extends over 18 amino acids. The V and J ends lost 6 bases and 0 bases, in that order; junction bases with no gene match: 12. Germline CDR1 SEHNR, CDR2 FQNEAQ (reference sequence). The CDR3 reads CASSLWTGFLATNEKLFF. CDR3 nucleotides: TGTGCCAGCAGTCTCTGGACAGGGTTTTTGGCAACTAATGAAAAACTGTTTTTT.

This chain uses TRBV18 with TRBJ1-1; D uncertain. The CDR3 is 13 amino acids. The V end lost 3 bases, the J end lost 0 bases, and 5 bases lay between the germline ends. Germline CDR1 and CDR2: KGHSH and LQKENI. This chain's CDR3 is CASSPGVNTEAFF. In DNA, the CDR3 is TGTGCCAGCTCACCGGGCGTGAACACTGAAGCTTTCTTT.

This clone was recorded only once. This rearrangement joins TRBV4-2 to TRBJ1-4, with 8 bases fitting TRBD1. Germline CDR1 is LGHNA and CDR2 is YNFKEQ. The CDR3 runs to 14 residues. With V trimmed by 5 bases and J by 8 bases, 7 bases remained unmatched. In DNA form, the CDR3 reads TGTGCCAGCAGCTTCGGGACAGGAGGCGAAAAACTGTTTTTT. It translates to CASSFGTGGEKLFF.

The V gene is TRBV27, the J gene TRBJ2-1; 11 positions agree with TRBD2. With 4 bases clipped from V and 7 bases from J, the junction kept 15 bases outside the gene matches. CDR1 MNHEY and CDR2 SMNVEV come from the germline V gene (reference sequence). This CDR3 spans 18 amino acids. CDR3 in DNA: TGTGCCAGCAGTTATATCCCACTGACTAGCGGGATGGTAAATGAGCAGTTCTTC. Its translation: CASSYIPLTSGMVNEQFF.